The present T cell receptor beta chain was sequenced within a study of shared clonotypes between healthy human individuals. It was into CD45RA+ naive and CD45RA-negative memory subsets that the CD4+ cells were split. Method: immunoSEQ multiplex PCR; TCRdb's copy keeps in-frame clones and lacks some. The sample lists some 980,000 clones; over 75% were seen once. This TCR came from a man between 18 and 35 years old in good health. The sample consisted of memory CD4+ T cells sorted from blood. The subset was: CD45RA-negative fraction.

Here the CDR3 reads CASSGFTDTQYF. The CDR3 coding sequence is TGTGCCAGCAGTGGCTTCACAGATACGCAGTATTTT. This chain connects TRBV28 to TRBJ2-3; no firm D call. In germline, CDR1 is MDHEN, CDR2 SYDVKM. Between the trimmed V and J ends, which lost 5 bases and 2 bases, there was a span of 5 bases. The CDR3 consists of 12 residues.